Listed here are 27 T cell receptor beta chains from one sample, sequenced in a study of blood T cell repertoires in COVID-19 (dated by TCRdb to 2020 to 2021). Library preparation was by the immunoSEQ multiplex PCR assay. Drawn from immuneACCESS, this table holds only the in-frame rearrangements with V and J called that TCRdb kept. Clones are partly lost; checked studies trace under half to an unresolved V gene and leave the rest unexplained. The sample records around 86,000 clones, around 85% of which are singletons. The ten largest clones capture 12% of the sample. The sequencing sample was made of peripheral blood. Every receptor here comes from a human donor in a cohort sampled during active COVID-19.

V is TRBV15 and J is TRBJ1-6; 9 bases line up with TRBD1. Per the germline V gene, CDR1 is LNHNV and CDR2 is YYDKDF (reference sequence). The CDR3 totals 15 residues. The V gene end was trimmed by 0 bases and the J gene end by 13 bases; junction bases not matched to a gene: 7. CDR3 protein: CATSREGQGTFPLHF. The CDR3 nucleotides are TGTGCCACCAGCAGAGAAGGACAGGGGACCTTCCCCCTCCACTTT.

This chain links TRBV27 with TRBJ2-6; D might be TRBD1 (5 bases). CDR1 and CDR2 from the germline V gene are MNHEY and SMNVEV (reference sequence). Trimming shortened V by 5 bases and J by 0 bases, and 26 bases separated the two germline ends. The CDR3 totals 21 residues. CDR3 protein: CASSIKLFHVDTSSGANVLTF. The CDR3 DNA is TGTGCCAGCAGTATAAAACTCTTTCACGTGGACACTTCCTCTGGGGCCAACGTCCTGACTTTC.

This sequence joins TRBV4-3 and TRBJ2-1; D is possibly TRBD2 (5 bases). The CDR3 consists of 15 residues. Germline V gene lookup returns CDR1 LGHNA and CDR2 YSLEER. V was clipped by 4 bases and J by 0 bases, with 10 bases between them. CDR3 coding DNA: TGCGCCAGCAGCCGACTACCCAGCTCCTACAATGAGCAGTTCTTC. Translating it yields CASSRLPSSYNEQFF.

The chain has TRBV6-1 and TRBJ2-6, with D uncertain. V dropped 1 base and J dropped 3 bases, with 4 bases sitting between them. The CDR3 is 14 residues long. The germline CDR1 and CDR2 sequences are MNHNS and SASEGT. CDR3 bases: TGTGCCAGCAGTGAAGGACATGGGGCCAACGTCCTGACTTTC. Its translation is CASSEGHGANVLTF.

The chain recombines TRBV6-6 with TRBJ2-2; 8 bases align to TRBD2. J was trimmed by 3 bases and V by 7 bases; bases with no gene match: 10. The germline V gene has CDR1 MNHNY and CDR2 SVGAGI (reference sequence). This CDR3 has 16 residues. The CDR3 spells CASTTGGDPYTGELFF. The CDR3 DNA is TGTGCCAGCACAACGGGGGGGGACCCATACACCGGGGAGCTGTTTTTT.

The J gene is TRBJ2-7, the V gene TRBV25-1; 9 nucleotides match TRBD1. The CDR3 is 16 amino acids. After removal of 8 bases from V and 0 bases from J, the junction contained 11 bases not matched to a gene. Germline lookup yields CDR1 MGHDK and CDR2 SYGVNS. This CDR3 reads CASSHGTGPRSYEQYF. CDR3 DNA sequence: TGTGCCAGCTCACATGGGACAGGGCCCCGCTCCTACGAGCAGTACTTC.

The J gene is TRBJ2-7, the V gene TRBV5-4; D is unresolved. The CDR3 is 12 residues long. V lost 2 bases and J lost 5, with 8 bases in between. The germline V gene encodes CDR1 SGHNT and CDR2 YYREEE (reference sequence). CDR3 loop: CASSFGDNEQYF. CDR3 in DNA: TGTGCCAGCAGCTTTGGCGACAACGAGCAGTACTTC.

This clone was picked up one time. The J gene is TRBJ1-1, the V gene TRBV7-2; the match to TRBD1 covers 11 bases. J was trimmed by 3 bases and V by 4 bases; bases with no gene match: 4. Germline V gene lookup returns CDR1 SGHTA and CDR2 FQGNSA. The CDR3 is 15 amino acids. CDR3 DNA: TGTGCCAGCAGCTGGTGGGGACAGGGGGACACTGAAGCTTTCTTT. It specifies CASSWWGQGDTEAFF. Drawing the rest from reference TRBV7-2 and TRBJ1-1, the complete variable domain is GAGVSQSPSNKVTEKGKDVELRCDPISGHTALYWYRQSLGQGLEFLIYFQGNSAPDKSGLPSDRFSAERTGGSVSTLTIQRTQQEDSAVYLCASSWWGQGDTEAFFGQGTRLTVV.

The chain recombines TRBV5-4 with TRBJ2-3, with D maybe TRBD2 (5 bases). The CDR3 has 13 residues. Trimming stripped 1 base from V and 6 bases from J, with 9 bases between. The germline CDR1 and CDR2 sequences are SGHNT and YYREEE (reference sequence). This chain's CDR3 is CASSLNRGDTQYF. CDR3 nucleotides: TGTGCCAGCAGCTTGAACCGGGGTGATACGCAGTATTTT.

CDR3 residues: CASSPPGQGGKRGQQYF. In DNA form, the CDR3 reads TGTGCCAGCTCACCACCGGGACAGGGAGGGAAGAGGGGGCAGCAGTACTTC. The rearrangement joins TRBV18 to TRBJ2-7; 9 bases align to TRBD1. The CDR3 consists of 17 residues. Trimming cost V 0 bases and J 8 bases; bases outside gene matches: 14. From germline, CDR1 is KGHSH and CDR2 LQKENI.

The chain recombines TRBV7-8 with TRBJ2-5, with a possible D match to TRBD2 (7 bases). Trimming took off 6 bases at V and 5 bases at J, with 13 bases between the two ends. Germline V gene data show CDR1 as SGHVS and CDR2 as FQNEAQ. The CDR3 is 13 amino acids. In DNA, the CDR3 is TGTGCCAGCAGTAGCAGGGGAGGGGAGACCCAGTACTTC. Residues: CASSSRGGETQYF.

The chain combines TRBV10-3 with TRBJ2-7; TRBD1 matches at 7 bases. Germline V gives CDR1 ENHRY, CDR2 SYGVKD. This CDR3 spans 15 amino acids. The ends lost 0 bases at V and 5 bases at J; junction bases unmatched: 7. CDR3: CAISESRDRPHEQYF. CDR3 nucleotide sequence: TGTGCCATCAGTGAGTCGAGGGACAGACCCCACGAGCAGTACTTC.

The V gene is TRBV30, the J gene TRBJ1-5; TRBD1 agrees at 7 bases. From germline, CDR1 is GTSNPN and CDR2 SVGIG (reference sequence). Germline trimming cut 2 bases from V and 4 bases from J; bases unmatched to any gene: 5. This CDR3 spans 14 amino acids. The CDR3 protein is CAWSFRQGNQPQHF. Written as DNA, the CDR3 is TGTGCCTGGAGTTTCCGACAGGGTAATCAGCCCCAGCATTTT.

The chain joins TRBV7-8 to TRBJ1-6; no reliable D call. The V and J ends lost 7 bases and 0 bases respectively, with 13 bases between them. Germline V gives CDR1 SGHVS, CDR2 FQNEAQ. The CDR3 loop spans 16 amino acids. The CDR3 DNA reads TGTGCCAGCAACCCTACGGCAGGCTCCTATAATTCACCCCTCCACTTT. Translated, it gives CASNPTAGSYNSPLHF.

The genes are TRBV27 and TRBJ1-6; TRBD1 agrees at 8 bases. CDR3 size: 18 residues. J gave up 7 bases and V 0 bases, and 11 bases lay outside the gene matches. CDR1 MNHEY and CDR2 SMNVEV come from the germline V gene (reference sequence). In DNA, the CDR3 is TGTGCCAGCAGTTTATCATTGCCCAGGGGGCTGACGAATTCACCCCTCCACTTT. It is translated as CASSLSLPRGLTNSPLHF.

J is TRBJ1-3 and V is TRBV5-1; D uncertain. Trimming removed 4 bases from V and 4 bases from J, with 15 bases in between. CDR1 and CDR2 (germline): SGHRS, YFSETQ. There are 15 residues in the CDR3. In DNA, the CDR3 is TGCGCCAGCAGCCCCGGCCAAGCGGGGGGAAACACCATATATTTT. Amino acid sequence: CASSPGQAGGNTIYF.

The rearrangement links TRBV28 to TRBJ2-5; possibly TRBD1 for D (5 bases). The CDR3 has 15 amino acids. Trimming took 6 bases from V and 5 from J, leaving 19 bases between them. Germline V gives CDR1 MDHEN, CDR2 SYDVKM. Here the CDR3 DNA reads TGTGCCAGCAGCTCAACACTCTCAGGGTACGAGACCCAGTACTTC. The encoded protein is CASSSTLSGYETQYF.

The CDR3 DNA is TGCGCCAGCAGCCAAGTGGCTAGCGTCGGCTACGAGCAGTACTTC. Residues: CASSQVASVGYEQYF. The V call is TRBV4-3, the J call TRBJ2-7; D is perhaps TRBD2 (6 bases). CDR1 and CDR2 from the germline V gene are LGHNA and YSLEER. V lost 1 base, J lost 3 bases, and 13 bases lay in between. CDR3 size: 15 residues.

V is TRBV3-1 (or the pseudogene TRBV3-2) and J is TRBJ2-5; the match to TRBD1 covers 8 bases. The ends lost 2 bases at V and 1 base at J; junction bases unmatched: 3. CDR3 length: 15 residues. Germline V gives CDR1 LGHDT, CDR2 YNNKEL (reference sequence). Written as DNA, the CDR3 is TGTGCCAGCAGCCAATCAGGGGGCTCCCAAGAGACCCAGTACTTC. This gives the protein CASSQSGGSQETQYF.

The chain is built from TRBV7-2 and TRBJ2-3; TRBD2 aligns across 7 bases. Germline assignment: CDR1 SGHTA and CDR2 FQGNSA. V dropped 5 bases and J dropped 3; count of bases not matched to a gene: 8. This CDR3 spans 15 amino acids. The CDR3 sequence is CASSPSGPRTDTQYF. CDR3 in DNA: TGTGCCAGCAGCCCTAGCGGCCCACGAACAGATACGCAGTATTTT.

V is TRBV19 and J is TRBJ2-7; 8 bases fit TRBD2. After removal of 9 bases from V and 4 bases from J, the junction contained 11 bases not matched to a gene. CDR1 and CDR2 from the germline V gene are LNHDA and SQIVND (reference sequence). The CDR3 has 14 residues. This CDR3 reads CASRSGGSSYEQYF. The CDR3 DNA reads as TGTGCCAGCCGAAGCGGGGGAAGTTCATACGAGCAGTACTTC.

The V and J genes are TRBV30 and TRBJ2-7; D unresolved. V dropped 4 bases and J dropped 5 bases, with 6 bases sitting between them. This CDR3 contains 10 residues. Germline CDR1 is GTSNPN and CDR2 is SVGIG (reference sequence). The CDR3 bases are TGTGCCTGGAAGAGGAACGAGCAGTACTTC. Its translation is CAWKRNEQYF.

J is TRBJ1-1 and V is TRBV4-1, with 12 nucleotides matching TRBD1. This CDR3 contains 15 residues. The ends lost 6 bases at V and 6 bases at J; junction bases unmatched: 8. Germline V lookup: CDR1 MGHRA, CDR2 YSYEKL. CDR3 protein: CASSPTGQGAAEAFF. DNA of the CDR3: TGCGCCAGCAGTCCGACGGGACAGGGGGCCGCTGAAGCTTTCTTT.

The rearrangement joins TRBV6-6 to TRBJ2-7; TRBD1 might be the D (5 bases). V lost 5 bases and J 0 bases, leaving 14 bases between the germline ends. Germline values: CDR1 MNHNY, CDR2 SVGAGI (reference sequence). The CDR3 runs to 15 residues. The CDR3 coding sequence is TGTGCCAGCAGTACCTTCCTTGACAGCTCCTACGAGCAGTACTTC. It is translated as CASSTFLDSSYEQYF.

This chain joins TRBV29-1 and TRBJ2-3, with 8 bases aligning to TRBD1. Trimming took 6 bases from V and 2 from J; bases not matched to a gene: 4. CDR1 SQVTM and CDR2 ANQGSEA come from the germline V gene. There are 13 residues in the CDR3. The CDR3 DNA follows: TGCAGCGTCCACAGGGGGACCACAGATACGCAGTATTTT. Protein product: CSVHRGTTDTQYF.

This sequence joins TRBV29-1 and TRBJ2-2, with 12 nucleotides matching TRBD1. This CDR3 is 15 amino acids long. After removal of 7 bases from V and 5 bases from J, the junction contained 8 bases not matched to a gene. CDR1 and CDR2 (germline): SQVTM, ANQGSEA. The CDR3 DNA reads TGCAGCGCAGCCGGGACAGGGGGCTGGACCGGGGAGCTGTTTTTT. This encodes CSAAGTGGWTGELFF.

The rearrangement links TRBV2 to TRBJ2-2; 10 nucleotides agree with TRBD2. The CDR3 sequence is 15 residues long. The germline V gene encodes CDR1 SNHLY and CDR2 FYNNEI. J gave up 5 bases and V 5 bases, and 5 bases lay outside the gene matches. Here the CDR3 reads CASSSAGGLTGELFF. CDR3 bases: TGTGCCAGCAGTTCAGCGGGGGGGCTTACCGGGGAGCTGTTTTTT. Combining the CDR3 with reference TRBV2 and TRBJ2-2 gives the whole variable domain EPEVTQTPSHQVTQMGQEVILRCVPISNHLYFYWYRQILGQKVEFLVSFYNNEISEKSEIFDDQFSVERPDGSNFTLKIRSTKLEDSAMYFCASSSAGGLTGELFFGEGSRLTVL.